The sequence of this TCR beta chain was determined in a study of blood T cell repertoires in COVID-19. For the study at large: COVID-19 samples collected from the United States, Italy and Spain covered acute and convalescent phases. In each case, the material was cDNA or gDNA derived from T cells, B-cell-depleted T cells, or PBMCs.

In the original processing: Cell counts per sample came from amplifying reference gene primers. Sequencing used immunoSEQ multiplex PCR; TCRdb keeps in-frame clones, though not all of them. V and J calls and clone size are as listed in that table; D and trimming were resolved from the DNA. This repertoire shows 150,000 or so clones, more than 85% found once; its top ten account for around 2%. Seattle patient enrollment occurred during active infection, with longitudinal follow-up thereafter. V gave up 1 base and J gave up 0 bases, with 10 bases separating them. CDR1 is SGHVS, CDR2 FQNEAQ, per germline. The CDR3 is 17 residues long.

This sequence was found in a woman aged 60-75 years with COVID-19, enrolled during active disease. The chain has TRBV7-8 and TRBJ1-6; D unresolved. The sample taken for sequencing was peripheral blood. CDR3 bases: TGTGCCAGCAGCTTAGAAGGCGGAAGCTCCTATAATTCACCCCTCCACTTT. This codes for CASSLEGGSSYNSPLHF.